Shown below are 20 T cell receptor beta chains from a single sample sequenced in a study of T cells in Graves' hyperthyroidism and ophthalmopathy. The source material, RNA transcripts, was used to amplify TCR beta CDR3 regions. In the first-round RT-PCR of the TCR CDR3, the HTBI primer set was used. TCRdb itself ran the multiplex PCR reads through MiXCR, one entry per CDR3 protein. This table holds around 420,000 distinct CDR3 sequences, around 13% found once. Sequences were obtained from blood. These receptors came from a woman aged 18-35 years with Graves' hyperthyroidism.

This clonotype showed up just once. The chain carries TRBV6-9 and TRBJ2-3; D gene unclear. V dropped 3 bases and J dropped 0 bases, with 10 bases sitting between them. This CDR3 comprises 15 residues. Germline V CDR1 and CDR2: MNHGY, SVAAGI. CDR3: CASSYYTFSTDTQYF. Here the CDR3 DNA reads TGTGCCAGCAGTTACTACACCTTTAGCACAGATACGCAGTATTTT.

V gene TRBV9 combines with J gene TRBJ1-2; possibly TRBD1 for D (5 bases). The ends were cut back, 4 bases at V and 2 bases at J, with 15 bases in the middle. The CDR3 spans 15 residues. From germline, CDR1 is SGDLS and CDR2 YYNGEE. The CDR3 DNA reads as TGTGCCAGCAGCTTGGAGAGGGGCCAGAACTATGGCTACACCTTC. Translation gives CASSLERGQNYGYTF.

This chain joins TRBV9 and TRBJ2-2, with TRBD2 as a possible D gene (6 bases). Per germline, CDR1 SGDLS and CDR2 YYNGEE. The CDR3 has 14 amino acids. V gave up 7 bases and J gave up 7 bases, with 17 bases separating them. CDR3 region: CASGERGTLGELFF. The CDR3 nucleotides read TGTGCCAGCGGAGAACGAGGGACTCTCGGGGAGCTGTTTTTT.

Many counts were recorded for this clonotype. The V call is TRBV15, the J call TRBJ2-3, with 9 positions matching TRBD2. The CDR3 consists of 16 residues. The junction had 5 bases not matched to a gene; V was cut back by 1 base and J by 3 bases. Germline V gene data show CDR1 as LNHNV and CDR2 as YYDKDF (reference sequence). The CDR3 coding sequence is TGTGCCACCAGCAGAGGAGGGGCGGGAGGGACAGATACGCAGTATTTT. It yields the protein CATSRGGAGGTDTQYF.

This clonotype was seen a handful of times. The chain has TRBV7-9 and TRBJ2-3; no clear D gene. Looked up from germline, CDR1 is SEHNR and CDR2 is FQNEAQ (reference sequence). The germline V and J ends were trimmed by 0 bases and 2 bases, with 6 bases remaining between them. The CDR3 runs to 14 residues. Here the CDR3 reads CASSLARITDTQYF. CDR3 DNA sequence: TGTGCCAGCAGCTTAGCCCGGATCACAGATACGCAGTATTTT.

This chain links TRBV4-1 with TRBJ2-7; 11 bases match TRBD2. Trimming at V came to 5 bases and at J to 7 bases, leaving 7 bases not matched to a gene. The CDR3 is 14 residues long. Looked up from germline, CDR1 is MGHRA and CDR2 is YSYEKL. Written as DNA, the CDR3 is TGCGCCAGCAGCACACTAGCGGGAGAGAAGGAGCAGTACTTC. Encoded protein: CASSTLAGEKEQYF.

CDR3 amino acids: CSARTSPYEQYF. CDR3 coding DNA: TGCAGTGCTAGGACTAGCCCCTACGAGCAGTACTTC. This chain joins TRBV20-1 and TRBJ2-7; 7 nucleotides match TRBD2. Germline V gene lookup returns CDR1 DFQATT and CDR2 SNEGSKA (reference sequence). The CDR3 spans 12 residues. V lost 3 bases to trimming and J lost 2 bases; unmatched junction nucleotides: 1.

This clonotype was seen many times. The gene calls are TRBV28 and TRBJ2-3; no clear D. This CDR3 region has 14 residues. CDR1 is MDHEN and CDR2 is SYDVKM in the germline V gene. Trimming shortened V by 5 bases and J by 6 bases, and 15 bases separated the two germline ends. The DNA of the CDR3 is TGTGCCAGCAGTCCACCGACGGCTCCCGATACGCAGTATTTT. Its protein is CASSPPTAPDTQYF.

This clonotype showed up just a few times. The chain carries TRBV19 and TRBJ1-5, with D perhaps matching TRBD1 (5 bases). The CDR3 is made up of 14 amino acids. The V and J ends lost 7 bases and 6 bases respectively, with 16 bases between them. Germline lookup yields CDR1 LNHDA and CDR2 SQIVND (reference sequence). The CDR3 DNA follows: TGTGCCAGTACCGAAGGTAGGGGCGCTCAGCCCCAGCATTTT. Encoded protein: CASTEGRGAQPQHF.

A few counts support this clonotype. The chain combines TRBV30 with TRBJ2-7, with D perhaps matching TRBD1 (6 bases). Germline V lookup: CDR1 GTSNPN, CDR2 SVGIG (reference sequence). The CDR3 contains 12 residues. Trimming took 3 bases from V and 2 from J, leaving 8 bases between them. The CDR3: CAWRTGTYEQYF. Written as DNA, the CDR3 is TGTGCCTGGAGAACAGGGACCTACGAGCAGTACTTC.

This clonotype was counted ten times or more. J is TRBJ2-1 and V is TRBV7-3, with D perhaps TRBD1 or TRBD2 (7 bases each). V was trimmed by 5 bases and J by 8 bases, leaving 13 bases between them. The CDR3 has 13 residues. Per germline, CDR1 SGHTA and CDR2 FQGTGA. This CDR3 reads CASSRQGGDEQFF. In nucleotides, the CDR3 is TGTGCCAGCAGCCGACAGGGAGGGGATGAGCAGTTCTTC.

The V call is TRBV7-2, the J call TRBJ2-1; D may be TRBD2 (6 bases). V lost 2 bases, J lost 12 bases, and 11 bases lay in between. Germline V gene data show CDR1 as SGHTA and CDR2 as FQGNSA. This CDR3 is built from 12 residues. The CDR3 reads CASSLMEGGQFF. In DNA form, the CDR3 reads TGTGCCAGCAGCTTAATGGAGGGAGGGCAGTTCTTC.

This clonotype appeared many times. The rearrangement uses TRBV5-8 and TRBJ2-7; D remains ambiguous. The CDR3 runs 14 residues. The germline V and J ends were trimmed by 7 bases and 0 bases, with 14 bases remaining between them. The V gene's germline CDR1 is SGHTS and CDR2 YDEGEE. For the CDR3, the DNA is TGTGCCAGCGGATCCTTCCATAGCTCCTACGAGCAGTACTTC. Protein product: CASGSFHSSYEQYF.

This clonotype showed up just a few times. The CDR3 protein is CASSWGGGLEDMNEQFF. The CDR3, as DNA: TGTGCCAGCAGCTGGGGAGGGGGTCTGGAGGATATGAATGAGCAGTTCTTC. The chain combines TRBV5-6 with TRBJ2-1; D is possibly TRBD2 (7 bases). With 3 bases removed from V and 7 bases from J, the gap between germline ends came to 23 bases. Germline CDR1 SGHDT, CDR2 YYEEEE. The CDR3 spans 17 residues.

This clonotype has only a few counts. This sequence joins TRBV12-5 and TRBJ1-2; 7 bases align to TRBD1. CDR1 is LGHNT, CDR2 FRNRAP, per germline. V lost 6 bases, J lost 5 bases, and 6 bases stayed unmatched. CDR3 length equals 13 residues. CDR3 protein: CASGRDSGYGYTF. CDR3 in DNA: TGTGCTAGTGGCCGGGACAGCGGTTATGGCTACACCTTC.

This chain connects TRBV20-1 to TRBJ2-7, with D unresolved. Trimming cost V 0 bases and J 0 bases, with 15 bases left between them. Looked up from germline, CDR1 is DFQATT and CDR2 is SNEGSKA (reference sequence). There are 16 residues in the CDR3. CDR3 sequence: CSARDLERENSYEQYF. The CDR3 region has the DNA TGCAGTGCTAGAGATCTCGAAAGGGAAAACTCCTACGAGCAGTACTTC.

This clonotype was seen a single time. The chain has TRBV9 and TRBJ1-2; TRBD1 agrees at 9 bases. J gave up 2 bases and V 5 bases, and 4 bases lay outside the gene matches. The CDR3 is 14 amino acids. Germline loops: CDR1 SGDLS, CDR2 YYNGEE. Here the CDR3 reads CASRRQGVNYGYTF. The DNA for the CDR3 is TGTGCCAGCAGGCGACAGGGGGTAAACTATGGCTACACCTTC.

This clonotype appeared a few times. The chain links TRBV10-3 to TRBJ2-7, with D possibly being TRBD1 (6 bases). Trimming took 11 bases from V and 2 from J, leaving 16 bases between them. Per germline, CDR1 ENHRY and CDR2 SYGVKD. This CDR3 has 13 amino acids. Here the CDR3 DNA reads TGTGCCTCCAAGGGGGTGCCCACCTACGAGCAGTACTTC. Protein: CASKGVPTYEQYF.

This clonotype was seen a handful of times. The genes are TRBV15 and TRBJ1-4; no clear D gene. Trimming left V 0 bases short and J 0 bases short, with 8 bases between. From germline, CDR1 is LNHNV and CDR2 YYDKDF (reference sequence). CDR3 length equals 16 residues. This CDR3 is CATSRDWGATNEKLFF. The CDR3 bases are TGTGCCACCAGCAGAGATTGGGGAGCAACTAATGAAAAACTGTTTTTT.

CDR3 region: CASSLVQRDGYTF. The CDR3 DNA reads as TGTGCCAGCAGCTTGGTTCAGAGAGATGGCTACACCTTC. The rearrangement joins TRBV5-6 to TRBJ1-2; D remains ambiguous. Trimming pared 0 bases from V and 6 bases from J, leaving 9 bases between. Germline lookup yields CDR1 SGHDT and CDR2 YYEEEE. The CDR3 extends over 13 amino acids.